This TCR beta chain was recorded in a study of blood T cell repertoires in COVID-19. About the research overall: Acute and convalescent COVID-19 specimens originated in the United States, Italy and Spain. Sources were T cells, B-cell-depleted T cells, or PBMCs; the material itself was cDNA or gDNA.

The assay was immunoSEQ multiplex PCR, and TCRdb's table has in-frame clones only and misses some. The data contain 200,000 to 250,000 clones, roughly 84% of them seen just once; the ten biggest clones take up 6.8%. Trimming took off 3 bases at V and 5 bases at J, with 10 bases between the two ends. The CDR3 has 13 residues. Two negative PCRs, clearance, or symptom resolution were required of recovered Cohort 3 donors. The source of this sequence is a woman between 40 and 50 years old who had recovered from COVID-19. Material: PBMCs or T cells enriched from blood (not recorded which). This sequence joins TRBV12-3 or TRBV12-4 and TRBJ2-5, with D unresolved. CDR3 sequence reads: CASSFTRRETQYF. The CDR3 DNA sequence: TGTGCCAGCAGTTTCACCCGGCGGGAGACCCAGTACTTC.